This record concerns one T cell receptor (beta chain) sequence. These data belong to a study of T-cell memory formation after mild COVID-19. Study-level background: Clusters were largely donor specific.

Via MiXCR, TCRdb re-called the 5' RACE reads, giving one row per CDR3 protein. This table holds approximately 410,000 distinct CDR3 sequences, less than 25% found once. This clonotype originated in an adult woman who had mild COVID-19 (a few samples of this study predate the infection). Cell type and time point are not known. Material for sequencing was PBMCs or a T cell subset sorted from them (not recorded which).

The CDR3 sequence: CATSDSTVRQGRKDTQYF. The CDR3 nucleotides read TGTGCCACCAGTGATAGCACCGTGCGACAGGGGAGGAAGGATACGCAGTATTTT. This chain joins TRBV24-1 and TRBJ2-3, with 8 bases that match TRBD1. Unmatched junction bases numbered 16, after V lost 3 bases and J lost 6 bases. This CDR3 contains 18 residues. Germline V gene lookup returns CDR1 KGHDR and CDR2 SFDVKD.